Below, 13 T cell receptor beta chains from the same sample are listed, as sequenced in a study of blood T cell repertoires in COVID-19. Measured with immunoSEQ multiplex PCR; TCRdb has only the in-frame clones, and not every one. The sample lists about 98,000 clones; approximately 72% were seen once. Sequences were obtained from peripheral blood. These receptors were collected from a man between 65 and 85 years old with acute or convalescent COVID-19.

This clone has a handful of counts. This chain connects TRBV27 to TRBJ1-3; D unresolved. Germline CDR1 MNHEY, CDR2 SMNVEV (reference sequence). V was clipped by 3 bases and J by 0 bases, with 9 bases between them. The CDR3 is made up of 15 amino acids. This CDR3 is CASSLSSSSGNTIYF. In nucleotides, the CDR3 is TGTGCCAGCAGTTTGTCCAGTTCCTCTGGAAACACCATATATTTT.

There are many counts of this clone. The chain is built from TRBV18 and TRBJ1-1, with D maybe TRBD1 (5 bases). CDR1 is KGHSH, CDR2 LQKENI, per germline. This CDR3 has 18 residues. V lost 2 bases and J 1 base, leaving 20 bases between the germline ends. The CDR3 region is CASSPSGTSPISNTEAFF. CDR3 nucleotide sequence: TGTGCCAGCTCACCATCCGGGACTTCTCCCATTTCGAACACTGAAGCTTTCTTT.

The CDR3 DNA reads TGCAGCGTCGAGAGGACAGGGGGTAGGGAGACCCAGTACTTC. Its protein product is CSVERTGGRETQYF. The chain carries TRBV29-1 and TRBJ2-5; TRBD1 matches 10 bases. V was pared by 6 bases and J by 5 bases, with 9 bases of the junction left unmatched. This CDR3 has 14 amino acids. Looked up from germline, CDR1 is SQVTM and CDR2 is ANQGSEA.

V usage is TRBV9 and J usage is TRBJ2-2; maybe TRBD2 (6 bases). CDR3 length equals 19 residues. V gave up 4 bases and J gave up 0 bases, with 22 bases separating them. Germline loops: CDR1 SGDLS, CDR2 YYNGEE. This chain's CDR3 is CASSPNRGGGGPNTGELFF. The DNA of the CDR3 is TGTGCCAGCAGCCCGAATCGGGGTGGAGGAGGGCCGAACACCGGGGAGCTGTTTTTT.

This chain uses TRBV4-1 with TRBJ1-1; D is perhaps TRBD1 (5 bases). Germline V lookup: CDR1 MGHRA, CDR2 YSYEKL. Trimming took off 3 bases at V and 5 bases at J, with 13 bases between the two ends. The CDR3 contains 14 residues. CDR3 residues: CASSQLRGGTEAFF. In DNA, the CDR3 is TGCGCCAGCAGCCAGCTCCGGGGGGGGACTGAAGCTTTCTTT.

The V call is TRBV7-9, the J call TRBJ2-7, with 8 bases fitting TRBD2. Losses at the gene ends were 5 bases for V and 5 bases for J; bases not matched to a gene: 11. The V gene's germline CDR1 is SEHNR and CDR2 FQNEAQ (reference sequence). The CDR3 sequence is 15 residues long. CDR3 sequence reads: CASSPLSGGSDEQYF. In DNA, the CDR3 is TGTGCCAGCAGCCCTCTTTCGGGAGGGTCGGACGAGCAGTACTTC. Full variable domain (missing parts from reference TRBV7-9 and TRBJ2-7): DTGVSQNPRHKITKRGQNVTFRCDPISEHNRLYWYRQTLGQGPEFLTYFQNEAQLEKSRLLSDRFSAERPKGSFSTLEIQRTEQGDSAMYLCASSPLSGGSDEQYFGPGTRLTVT.

The chain combines TRBV6-4 with TRBJ1-6; 11 bases are shared with TRBD1. The V gene end was trimmed by 7 bases and the J gene end by 7 bases; junction bases not matched to a gene: 3. Germline V gives CDR1 MRHNA, CDR2 SNTAGT. This CDR3 comprises 14 residues. The CDR3 reads CASTGTGGNSPLHF. The CDR3 coding sequence is TGTGCCAGCACCGGGACAGGGGGAAATTCACCCCTCCACTTT.

The rearrangement uses TRBV7-3 and TRBJ2-2; D is undetermined. CDR1 and CDR2 from the germline V gene are SGHTA and FQGTGA. V shed 5 bases and J shed 4 bases, with 14 bases lying between them. The CDR3 contains 15 residues. CDR3 residues: CASSPHSRGTGELFF. CDR3 bases: TGTGCCAGCAGCCCGCACTCCAGAGGCACCGGGGAGCTGTTTTTT.

This clone came up a few times. V is TRBV19 and J is TRBJ2-1; 12 bases line up with TRBD2. This CDR3 comprises 17 residues. Germline V CDR1 and CDR2: LNHDA, SQIVND (reference sequence). J gave up 1 base and V 4 bases, and 5 bases lay outside the gene matches. The CDR3 loop reads CASSTGTSGPSYNEQFF. CDR3 nucleotide sequence: TGTGCCAGTAGTACCGGGACTAGCGGGCCTTCCTACAATGAGCAGTTCTTC. The complete variable domain, with remaining parts taken from reference TRBV19 and TRBJ2-1, reads DGGITQSPKYLFRKEGQNVTLSCEQNLNHDAMYWYRQDPGQGLRLIYYSQIVNDFQKGDIAEGYSVSREKKESFPLTVTSAQKNPTAFYLCASSTGTSGPSYNEQFFGPGTRLTVL.

This sequence joins TRBV6-2 or TRBV6-3 and TRBJ1-5; tentatively, D is TRBD1 (6 bases). Germline V gene lookup returns CDR1 MNHEY and CDR2 SVGEGT. V lost 6 bases and J 2 bases, leaving 20 bases between the germline ends. The CDR3 has 17 amino acids. For the CDR3, the DNA is TGTGCCAGCAGCCACAGGGCTACAGCAACAGGCAATCAGCCCCAGCATTTT. The encoded protein is CASSHRATATGNQPQHF.

J is TRBJ1-1 and V is TRBV30; TRBD1 aligns across 10 bases. Germline V gives CDR1 GTSNPN, CDR2 SVGIG (reference sequence). The CDR3 extends over 15 amino acids. With V trimmed by 2 bases and J by 5 bases, 8 bases remained unmatched. The CDR3 bases are TGTGCCTGGAGTCGAACCCAGGACAGGGGGACTGAAGCTTTCTTT. This gives the protein CAWSRTQDRGTEAFF.

The V gene is TRBV6-4, the J gene TRBJ2-1, with 10 bases that match TRBD2. Germline V gene lookup returns CDR1 MRHNA and CDR2 SNTAGT. CDR3 size: 17 residues. The trim removed 0 bases at V and 4 bases at J, leaving 6 bases unmatched. DNA of the CDR3: TGTGCCAGCAGTGACTCTTTAGCGGGAGGAACATACAATGAGCAGTTCTTC. It encodes CASSDSLAGGTYNEQFF.

DNA for the CDR3: TGTGCCAGCAGCTTGGTGGACAGGGCAGAGACCCAGTACTTC. This codes for CASSLVDRAETQYF. The chain has TRBV5-4 and TRBJ2-5, with 8 bases that match TRBD1. Per germline, CDR1 SGHNT and CDR2 YYREEE (reference sequence). This CDR3 spans 14 amino acids. The J segment lost 4 bases and the V segment lost 0 bases, leaving 2 bases of the junction unmatched.